This is a list of T cell receptor beta chains from one sample in a study of blood T cell repertoires in COVID-19. The protocol was immunoSEQ multiplex PCR, while the TCRdb copy is restricted to in-frame clones and leaves out a portion. Of under 300,000 clones in the sample, around 83% were seen once. Material: peripheral blood. These receptors all come from a middle-aged man who had recovered from COVID-19. Each CDR3 is given with its conserved first and last residue. The order of the fields is clone size, V gene, J gene, D gene, CDR3 protein, CDR3 DNA. The D gene is left open where the match is weak. Clone size appears in some rows only: once, few, many, or a class for an expanded clone.

size: once
V: TRBV11-3
J: TRBJ2-1
D: TRBD2
CDR3: CASSPGGSSYNEQFF
DNA: TGTGCCAGCAGCCCCGGGGGGAGCTCCTACAATGAGCAGTTCTTC

size: .
V: TRBV7-2
J: TRBJ2-7
D: .
CDR3: CASSLGVVYEQYF
DNA: TGTGCCAGCAGCTTAGGCGTAGTTTACGAGCAGTACTTC

size: .
V: TRBV5-6
J: TRBJ1-2
D: TRBD1
CDR3: CASRLGGLDYGYTF
DNA: TGTGCCAGCAGGCTAGGGGGCCTCGACTATGGCTACACCTTC

size: .
V: TRBV6-1
J: TRBJ1-1
D: .
CDR3: CASSEQGWGTEAFF
DNA: TGTGCCAGCAGTGAACAGGGTTGGGGCACTGAAGCTTTCTTT

size: .
V: TRBV5-5
J: TRBJ2-7
D: .
CDR3: CASSLHQLPYEQYF
DNA: TGTGCCAGCAGCTTGCACCAGTTACCTTACGAGCAGTACTTC

size: once
V: TRBV18
J: TRBJ1-5
D: .
CDR3: CASSPTENQPQHF
DNA: TGTGCCAGCTCACCGACAGAGAATCAGCCCCAGCATTTT

size: .
V: TRBV7-9
J: TRBJ1-1
D: .
CDR3: CASIKREGNTEAFF
DNA: TGTGCCAGCATCAAAAGAGAGGGTAACACTGAAGCTTTCTTT

size: .
V: TRBV6-2/TRBV6-3
J: TRBJ2-5
D: TRBD2
CDR3: CASSPGLADQETQYF
DNA: TGTGCCAGCAGCCCGGGACTAGCGGACCAAGAGACCCAGTACTTC

size: .
V: TRBV5-1
J: TRBJ1-2
D: .
CDR3: CASSLVAGGGDTF
DNA: TGCGCCAGCAGCTTGGTTGCAGGAGGAGGAGACACCTTC

size: .
V: TRBV3-1/TRBV3-2
J: TRBJ1-5
D: TRBD1
CDR3: CASSRDRDQPQHF
DNA: TGTGCCAGCAGCCGGGACAGGGATCAGCCCCAGCATTTT

size: .
V: TRBV5-6
J: TRBJ2-1
D: TRBD2
CDR3: CASSLGLAGDEQFF
DNA: TGTGCCAGCAGCTTGGGGTTAGCGGGGGATGAGCAGTTCTTC

size: .
V: TRBV25-1
J: TRBJ2-1
D: TRBD2
CDR3: CASSGVSSGNFDEQFF
DNA: TGTGCCAGCAGTGGTGTTTCTAGCGGGAATTTCGATGAGCAGTTCTTC

size: .
V: TRBV6-6
J: TRBJ2-1
D: .
CDR3: CASSSHSNEQFF
DNA: TGTGCCAGCAGTTCCCACAGCAATGAGCAGTTCTTC

size: .
V: TRBV29-1
J: TRBJ2-3
D: TRBD2
CDR3: CSVVGGISTDTQYF
DNA: TGCAGCGTTGTCGGGGGGATTAGCACAGATACGCAGTATTTT

size: .
V: TRBV4-3
J: TRBJ1-1
D: .
CDR3: CASSQDRGGRTEAFF
DNA: TGCGCCAGCAGCCAAGATCGGGGGGGCCGGACTGAAGCTTTCTTT

size: .
V: TRBV7-2
J: TRBJ1-1
D: TRBD1
CDR3: CASSYNRDRPTEGEAFF
DNA: TGTGCCAGCAGCTATAACCGGGACAGGCCCACGGAGGGTGAAGCTTTCTTT

size: .
V: TRBV2
J: TRBJ2-6
D: .
CDR3: CASSDNSPGANVLTF
DNA: TGTGCCAGCAGTGATAACAGCCCCGGGGCCAACGTCCTGACTTTC

size: .
V: TRBV19
J: TRBJ1-2
D: .
CDR3: CASSAQGRDGYTF
DNA: TGTGCCAGTAGTGCCCAGGGGCGCGATGGCTACACCTTC

size: .
V: TRBV11-3
J: TRBJ1-6
D: TRBD1
CDR3: CASSPLTGDGSPLHF
DNA: TGTGCCAGCAGCCCATTGACAGGGGATGGTTCACCCCTCCACTTT

size: .
V: TRBV4-3
J: TRBJ2-1
D: TRBD2
CDR3: CASSQDAYSGGVWNEQFF
DNA: TGCGCCAGCAGCCAAGATGCATATAGCGGGGGTGTCTGGAATGAGCAGTTCTTC

size: .
V: TRBV3-1/TRBV3-2
J: TRBJ2-7
D: TRBD2
CDR3: CATKRGPDAYEQYF
DNA: TGTGCCACCAAGCGGGGGCCCGACGCCTACGAGCAGTACTTC

size: .
V: TRBV9
J: TRBJ1-2
D: .
CDR3: CASSGLTTGGYTF
DNA: TGTGCCAGCTCCGGACTCACGACGGGGGGCTACACCTTC

size: once
V: TRBV24-1
J: TRBJ2-3
D: TRBD2
CDR3: CATSDSRLAAADTQYF
DNA: TGTGCCACCAGTGATTCCCGCCTAGCGGCTGCGGATACGCAGTATTTT

size: .
V: TRBV7-2
J: TRBJ1-6
D: TRBD1
CDR3: CASSFGTGGSPLHF
DNA: TGTGCCAGCAGCTTCGGGACAGGCGGATCACCCCTCCACTTT

size: .
V: TRBV6-6
J: TRBJ2-3
D: TRBD2
CDR3: CASSSQTSGSTDTQYF
DNA: TGTGCCAGCAGTTCTCAGACTAGCGGGAGCACAGATACGCAGTATTTT

size: .
V: TRBV5-1
J: TRBJ1-1
D: TRBD1
CDR3: CASSGQGGKNTEAFF
DNA: TGCGCCAGCAGCGGACAGGGGGGAAAAAACACTGAAGCTTTCTTT

size: .
V: TRBV21-1
J: TRBJ2-5
D: .
CDR3: CASSKALHPCGTKETQYF
DNA: TGTGCCAGCAGCAAAGCGCTTCACCCGTGCGGGACCAAAGAGACCCAGTACTTC

size: .
V: TRBV11-2
J: TRBJ1-2
D: TRBD1
CDR3: CASSLEGGQGDPSYGYTF
DNA: TGTGCCAGCAGCTTAGAGGGCGGACAGGGCGATCCCTCCTATGGCTACACCTTC

size: .
V: TRBV2
J: TRBJ1-1
D: TRBD1
CDR3: CASSRQGLGTEAFF
DNA: TGTGCCAGCAGTAGACAGGGGCTCGGCACTGAAGCTTTCTTT

size: .
V: TRBV30
J: TRBJ2-7
D: TRBD2
CDR3: CAWSTGLAGAYEQYF
DNA: TGTGCCTGGAGTACCGGACTAGCGGGCGCCTACGAGCAGTACTTC

size: once
V: TRBV27
J: TRBJ2-7
D: TRBD2
CDR3: CASSFSAGTYEQYF
DNA: TGTGCCAGCAGTTTTTCAGCGGGGACCTACGAGCAGTACTTC

size: .
V: TRBV18
J: TRBJ2-1
D: TRBD2
CDR3: CASSPSGTSGAPNEQFF
DNA: TGTGCCAGCTCACCTTCCGGGACTAGCGGGGCACCCAATGAGCAGTTCTTC

size: .
V: TRBV5-1
J: TRBJ2-7
D: .
CDR3: CASSLAQGSYEQYF
DNA: TGCGCCAGCAGCTTGGCGCAGGGCTCCTACGAGCAGTACTTC

size: .
V: TRBV29-1
J: TRBJ2-3
D: .
CDR3: CSVGAMARDTQYF
DNA: TGCAGCGTTGGGGCCATGGCACGTGATACGCAGTATTTT

size: .
V: TRBV12-5
J: TRBJ2-7
D: TRBD1
CDR3: CASGLGQGLRQYF
DNA: TGTGCTAGTGGTTTGGGACAGGGGCTCCGGCAGTACTTC

size: .
V: TRBV11-2
J: TRBJ2-3
D: .
CDR3: CASSPAGGRLSDTQYF
DNA: TGTGCCAGCAGCCCGGCAGGAGGAAGGTTGTCAGATACGCAGTATTTT

size: .
V: TRBV4-1
J: TRBJ2-7
D: TRBD1
CDR3: CASSQEDPGGSEQYF
DNA: TGCGCCAGCAGCCAAGAGGATCCAGGGGGCAGCGAGCAGTACTTC

size: .
V: TRBV20-1
J: TRBJ2-3
D: TRBD2
CDR3: CSASRRGGSDTQYF
DNA: TGCAGTGCTAGTAGGCGGGGGGGCTCGGATACGCAGTATTTT

size: .
V: TRBV19
J: TRBJ2-1
D: .
CDR3: CASSAGYNEQFF
DNA: TGTGCCAGTAGCGCAGGCTACAATGAGCAGTTCTTC

size: .
V: TRBV30
J: TRBJ1-2
D: TRBD1
CDR3: CAWSHRDRVYLVNGYTF
DNA: TGTGCCTGGAGCCACCGGGACAGGGTATACTTAGTTAATGGCTACACCTTC

size: .
V: TRBV9
J: TRBJ1-3
D: .
CDR3: CASSQDRIGSLSGNTIYF
DNA: TGTGCCAGCAGCCAAGACAGGATAGGATCCCTCTCTGGAAACACCATATATTTT

size: .
V: TRBV7-6
J: TRBJ1-2
D: .
CDR3: CASSLRGSRGYTF
DNA: TGTGCCAGCAGCTTACGGGGTTCCAGAGGCTACACCTTC

size: few
V: TRBV2
J: TRBJ2-1
D: TRBD2
CDR3: CASSDSTSGEEQFF
DNA: TGTGCCAGCAGTGACTCGACTAGCGGGGAAGAGCAGTTCTTC

size: .
V: TRBV7-2
J: TRBJ2-1
D: .
CDR3: CASSLNPSSYNEQFF
DNA: TGTGCCAGCAGCTTAAACCCGAGCTCCTACAATGAGCAGTTCTTC

size: .
V: TRBV7-2
J: TRBJ1-3
D: .
CDR3: CASSYRGNTIYF
DNA: TGTGCCAGCAGCTACAGGGGAAACACCATATATTTT

size: .
V: TRBV27
J: TRBJ2-7
D: TRBD2
CDR3: CASSVSGSSYEQYF
DNA: TGTGCCAGCAGCGTTAGCGGGAGCTCCTACGAGCAGTACTTC

size: .
V: TRBV19
J: TRBJ2-1
D: TRBD2
CDR3: CASSPGGGGRYPSSYNEQFF
DNA: TGTGCCAGTAGTCCTGGTGGCGGGGGGCGATATCCGAGCTCCTACAATGAGCAGTTCTTC

size: .
V: TRBV20-1
J: TRBJ1-2
D: TRBD1
CDR3: CSASRQGAYGYTF
DNA: TGCAGTGCTAGTAGACAGGGCGCCTATGGCTACACCTTC

size: .
V: TRBV6-2/TRBV6-3
J: TRBJ2-2
D: TRBD2
CDR3: CASSYRGGRYTGELFF
DNA: TGTGCCAGCAGTTATCGGGGGGGGCGCTACACCGGGGAGCTGTTTTTT

size: .
V: TRBV10-3
J: TRBJ1-2
D: .
CDR3: CAISESAGASGYTF
DNA: TGTGCCATCAGTGAGTCGGCGGGGGCCAGTGGCTACACCTTC

size: .
V: TRBV4-1
J: TRBJ2-5
D: .
CDR3: CASSALGGRGPQETQYF
DNA: TGCGCCAGCAGCGCGCTGGGCGGGCGGGGCCCCCAAGAGACCCAGTACTTC

size: .
V: TRBV12-5
J: TRBJ2-1
D: .
CDR3: CASGLARLEIF
DNA: TGTGCTAGTGGTTTGGCCAGACTCGAGATCTTC

size: .
V: TRBV6-2/TRBV6-3
J: TRBJ2-2
D: .
CDR3: CASSAGRPVVTGELFF
DNA: TGTGCCAGCAGTGCAGGCCGACCGGTGGTCACCGGGGAGCTGTTTTTT

size: once
V: TRBV14
J: TRBJ2-7
D: .
CDR3: CASSPYSRAYEQYF
DNA: TGTGCCAGCAGCCCTTATAGCCGTGCCTACGAGCAGTACTTC

size: .
V: TRBV5-1
J: TRBJ2-7
D: TRBD1
CDR3: CASRAGTASYEQYF
DNA: TGCGCCAGCAGGGCCGGGACAGCCTCCTACGAGCAGTACTTC

size: .
V: TRBV12-3/TRBV12-4
J: TRBJ1-6
D: TRBD1
CDR3: CASSGTGDSPLHF
DNA: TGTGCCAGCAGTGGGACAGGTGACTCACCCCTCCACTTT

size: .
V: TRBV5-4
J: TRBJ1-3
D: .
CDR3: CASSPGGAISENTIYF
DNA: TGTGCCAGCAGCCCCGGAGGGGCAATAAGTGAAAACACCATATATTTT